A selection of T cell receptor beta chains follows, all from one sample in a study of T cells after yellow fever vaccination. TCRdb used MiXCR to reprocess the 5' RACE reads, holding one entry per CDR3 protein. The sample contains a few hundred thousand distinct CDR3 sequences, about 15% of which appear only once. Sample: PBMCs, taken 4 to 6 days after the first yellow fever vaccination. The source is a man aged 18 to 30 who received the YFV17D yellow fever vaccine. Both conserved end residues are part of each CDR3. D genes are given only for firm matches. Clone size is given for some rows only: seen once, a few or many times, or a class if the clone is expanded.

clone size	D gene	V gene	J gene	CDR3 DNA	CDR3 protein
few	TRBD2	TRBV11-2	TRBJ2-3	TGTGCCAGCAGCCCGCGGGGTGGGCGGGGGGATACCACAGATACGCAGTATTTT	CASSPRGGRGDTTDTQYF
few	TRBD1	TRBV20-1	TRBJ1-6	TGCAGTGCTTCTTCGACAGGGGACTATAATTCACCCCTCCACTTT	CSASSTGDYNSPLHF
.	TRBD1	TRBV5-4	TRBJ2-3	TGTGCCAGCGTCTCCCCGGGACAGGGGGCAGATACGCAGTATTTT	CASVSPGQGADTQYF
many	.	TRBV7-9	TRBJ2-1	TGTGCCAGCAGCTTGGGGTTGAGGCCCAGCTCCTACAATGAGCAGTTCTTC	CASSLGLRPSSYNEQFF
.	.	TRBV20-1	TRBJ1-1	TGCAGTGCCCGAACCCGAGCTTTCTTT	CSARTRAFF
few	.	TRBV6-2/TRBV6-3	TRBJ2-2	TGTGCCAGCAGTTCGGGTCAGGGGACGAACACCGGGGAGCTGTTTTTT	CASSSGQGTNTGELFF
.	TRBD1	TRBV12-3/TRBV12-4	TRBJ2-3	TGTGCCAGCAGTTCCCACAGGGGGCTATTAGATCCAGATACGCAGTATTTT	CASSSHRGLLDPDTQYF
many	.	TRBV5-1	TRBJ2-1	TGCGCCAGCAGCATCGGACCCAGCTCCTACAATGAGCAGTTCTTC	CASSIGPSSYNEQFF
.	TRBD1	TRBV18	TRBJ2-1	TGTGCCAGCTCACCGAGGACAGGGGTCAAGCTCAATGAGCAGTTCTTC	CASSPRTGVKLNEQFF
.	.	TRBV25-1	TRBJ1-1	TGTGCCAGCAGTGGCAGGGTCAGGCACACTGAAGCTTTCTTT	CASSGRVRHTEAFF
.	TRBD1	TRBV12-3/TRBV12-4	TRBJ2-5	TGTGCCAGCAGTTTCAGGGGACCGTCAGGGGGGACCCAGTACTTC	CASSFRGPSGGTQYF
few	TRBD2	TRBV5-1	TRBJ2-1	TGCGCCAGCAGCTTGGTTCTAGCGGGGGGTCGAGCCTACAATGAGCAGTTCTTC	CASSLVLAGGRAYNEQFF
.	TRBD1	TRBV14	TRBJ2-5	TGTGCCAGCAGCCAATGGGGGACAGGGGAAAAAGAGACCCAGTACTTC	CASSQWGTGEKETQYF
.	TRBD1	TRBV7-2	TRBJ1-2	TGTGCCAGCAGCTCTCAAGGACAGGGAGTAGGGGGCTACACCTTC	CASSSQGQGVGGYTF
.	.	TRBV5-1	TRBJ1-4	TGCGCCAGCAGCTTTGGGCGATCCCCAACAACTAATGAAAAACTGTTTTTT	CASSFGRSPTTNEKLFF
.	TRBD1	TRBV4-1	TRBJ2-3	TGCGCCAGCAGCCCAACCTGGACAGGGGGTTGGACAGATACGCAGTATTTT	CASSPTWTGGWTDTQYF
.	.	TRBV7-9	TRBJ1-6	TGTGCCAGCAGCTTACAGGATAGTAATTCACCCCTCCACTTT	CASSLQDSNSPLHF
.	TRBD2	TRBV7-6	TRBJ2-2	TGTGCCAGCAGCTTAGCTCGGGGGGAGTCGCCCGGGGAGCTGTTTTTT	CASSLARGESPGELFF
.	.	TRBV7-2	TRBJ1-5	TGTGCCAGCAGCTCCCAGGGTTCCCTAAATCAGCCCCAGCATTTT	CASSSQGSLNQPQHF
few	.	TRBV20-1	TRBJ2-5	TGCAGTGCGGTGGGGGCAGTAGAGACCCAGTACTTC	CSAVGAVETQYF
.	.	TRBV27	TRBJ1-6	TGTGCCAGCAGTTTATGGTCAGCAGTTTCACCCCTCCACTTT	CASSLWSAVSPLHF
.	TRBD1	TRBV5-1	TRBJ2-7	TGCGCCAGCAGCTCCGACAGGGAAGCTCCCTACGAGCAGTACTTC	CASSSDREAPYEQYF